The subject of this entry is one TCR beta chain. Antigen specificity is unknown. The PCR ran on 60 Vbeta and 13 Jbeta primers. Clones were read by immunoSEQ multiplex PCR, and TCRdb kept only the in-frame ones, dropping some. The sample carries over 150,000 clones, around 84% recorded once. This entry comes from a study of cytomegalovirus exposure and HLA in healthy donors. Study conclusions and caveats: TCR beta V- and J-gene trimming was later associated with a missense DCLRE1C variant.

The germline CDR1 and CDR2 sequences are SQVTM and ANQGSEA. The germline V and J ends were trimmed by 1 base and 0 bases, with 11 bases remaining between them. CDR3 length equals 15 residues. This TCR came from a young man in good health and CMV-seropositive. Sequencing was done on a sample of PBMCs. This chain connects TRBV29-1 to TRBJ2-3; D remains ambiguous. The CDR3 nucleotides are TGCAGCGTTGAAGTCGGTAGAACTAGCACAGATACGCAGTATTTT. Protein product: CSVEVGRTSTDTQYF.